This entry is about one T cell receptor beta chain. The antigen remains unidentified. This sample was included in a study of glioma-infiltrating T cells after dendritic cell vaccination. Study summary: Glioblastoma patients came from Phase I and II dendritic cell vaccination trials. Regarding the study as a whole: Patients with more pretreatment TILs had longer time to progression and survival. Higher TCR clonality did not directly relate to longer survival.

TCRB CDR3 was amplified from 2 ug genomic DNA or less. Only in-frame clones appear in the TCRdb table, and some are missing; sequencing was by immunoSEQ multiplex PCR. The sample consists of some 90,000 clones, approximately 80% of them appearing once. Time point: after dendritic cell vaccination, including at tumor progression/relapse. This sequence was found in a human donor with glioblastoma. The source was blood, collected after dendritic cell vaccination.

In DNA form, the CDR3 reads TGTGCCATCAGTTCCGGGACAGGGCGGTTTGGATATGGCTACACCTTC. The encoded protein is CAISSGTGRFGYGYTF. This sequence joins TRBV10-3 and TRBJ1-2, with 9 bases identical to TRBD1. Trimming cost V 5 bases and J 5 bases; bases outside gene matches: 12. Germline V gene lookup returns CDR1 ENHRY and CDR2 SYGVKD. The CDR3 runs 16 residues.